The 21 T cell receptor beta chains below were found in one sample sequenced in a study of shared clonotypes between healthy human individuals. Clones were read by immunoSEQ multiplex PCR, and TCRdb kept only the in-frame ones, dropping some. In the table there are under 1 million clones, roughly 96% of which are singletons. Cells designated naive CD8 were CD45RO-negative and were positively selected for CCR7, with terminally differentiated effector memory CD45RA+ cells excluded. Sequenced material: naive CD8+ T cells sorted from blood. The receptors stem from a man aged 30 to 39 in good health.

This sequence joins TRBV5-1 and TRBJ2-1; tentative D call: TRBD1 (6 bases). V lost 4 bases, J lost 3 bases, and 20 bases lay in between. The CDR3 consists of 17 residues. Per the germline V gene, CDR1 is SGHRS and CDR2 is YFSETQ. The CDR3, as DNA: TGCGCCAGCAGCGGCCGTAACAGGGCTGTCAACTACAATGAGCAGTTCTTC. It is translated as CASSGRNRAVNYNEQFF. The entire variable domain, with the rest obtained from reference TRBV5-1 and TRBJ2-1, is as follows: KAGVTQTPRYLIKTRGQQVTLSCSPISGHRSVSWYQQTPGQGLQFLFEYFSETQRNKGNFPGRFSGRQFSNSRSEMNVSTLELGDSALYLCASSGRNRAVNYNEQFFGPGTRLTVL.

This clone was seen only once. The V gene is TRBV11-3, the J gene TRBJ2-5, with TRBD1 identical over 10 bases. The CDR3 totals 15 residues. J lost 4 bases, V lost 4 bases, and 6 bases had no gene match. Germline-derived CDR1 and CDR2 are SGHNT and YENEEA. The CDR3 protein is CASSSPDRGLETQYF. In DNA form, the CDR3 reads TGTGCCAGCAGCTCACCTGACAGGGGGCTAGAGACCCAGTACTTC.

The CDR3 nucleotides are TGTGCCAGCAGTGAATGGGAGACAGACGTTCCCAGCACAGATACGCAGTATTTT. Translation gives CASSEWETDVPSTDTQYF. The rearrangement uses TRBV25-1 and TRBJ2-3; perhaps D is TRBD1 or TRBD2 (5 bases each). Trimming took 1 base from V and 0 from J, leaving 17 bases between them. CDR3 length: 18 residues. Germline V gives CDR1 MGHDK, CDR2 SYGVNS. Supplemented by reference TRBV25-1 and TRBJ2-3, the full variable domain reads EADIYQTPRYLVIGTGKKITLECSQTMGHDKMYWYQQDPGMELHLIHYSYGVNSTEKGDLSSESTVSRIRTEHFPLTLESARPSHTSQYLCASSEWETDVPSTDTQYFGPGTRLTVL.

This clone showed up just once. This chain links TRBV6-5 with TRBJ1-1, with 9 bases identical to TRBD1. Germline-derived CDR1 and CDR2 are MNHEY and SVGAGI. The V gene end was trimmed by 8 bases and the J gene end by 2 bases; junction bases not matched to a gene: 6. CDR3 length: 14 residues. CDR3 in amino acids: CASSPGQGNTEAFF. CDR3 nucleotides: TGTGCCAGCTCCCCGGGACAGGGAAACACTGAAGCTTTCTTT.

The chain links TRBV4-1 to TRBJ2-7, with D unresolved. Trimming cost V 6 bases and J 6 bases, with 18 bases left between them. There are 14 residues in the CDR3. Germline-derived CDR1 and CDR2 are MGHRA and YSYEKL. The DNA for the CDR3 is TGCGCCAGCAGGTTAGGGTCGGTATGTTTCGAGCAGTACTTC. Protein product: CASRLGSVCFEQYF.

This chain joins TRBV7-8 and TRBJ2-7; unclear D gene. The CDR3 contains 12 residues. The V and J ends lost 3 bases and 5 bases respectively, with 8 bases between them. Per the germline V gene, CDR1 is SGHVS and CDR2 is FQNEAQ. CDR3 amino acids: CASSFGYDEQYF. Written as DNA, the CDR3 is TGTGCCAGCAGCTTCGGATACGACGAGCAGTACTTC.

This chain uses TRBV28 with TRBJ2-7, with TRBD2 identical over 7 bases. The germline V gene encodes CDR1 MDHEN and CDR2 SYDVKM. V shed 3 bases, J shed 1 base, and the junction held 15 bases outside the gene matches. This CDR3 comprises 18 residues. This chain's CDR3 is CASSLDLGREIYSYEQYF. The CDR3 DNA reads TGTGCCAGCAGTTTGGATCTGGGGCGGGAGATATATTCCTACGAGCAGTACTTC.

The chain couples TRBV27 to TRBJ2-1, with D unresolved. Germline-derived CDR1 and CDR2 are MNHEY and SMNVEV (reference sequence). Trimming took off 3 bases at V and 6 bases at J, with 21 bases between the two ends. The CDR3 totals 17 residues. DNA of the CDR3: TGTGCCAGCAGTTTTTACCCCCGTCGCCACAGCCCCAATGAGCAGTTCTTC. Residues: CASSFYPRRHSPNEQFF.

The chain links TRBV6-5 to TRBJ1-2; 7 bases are a match to TRBD1. The junction had 7 bases not matched to a gene; V was cut back by 1 base and J by 5 bases. This CDR3 contains 15 residues. The germline V gene encodes CDR1 MNHEY and CDR2 SVGAGI. The CDR3 DNA reads as TGTGCCAGCAGTTACTATAGGACAGGAGATTATGGCTACACCTTC. Translating it yields CASSYYRTGDYGYTF.

This rearrangement joins TRBV11-2 to TRBJ1-1; no definite D call. Germline V gene lookup returns CDR1 SGHAT and CDR2 FQNNGV. Trimming stripped 2 bases from V and 2 bases from J, with 12 bases between. This CDR3 has 15 amino acids. In nucleotides, the CDR3 is TGTGCCAGCAGCTTAAGTGGCTGGCGAAACACTGAAGCTTTCTTT. Its translation is CASSLSGWRNTEAFF.

The chain uses TRBV10-3 and TRBJ2-3; TRBD2 matches 12 bases. Germline CDR1 is ENHRY and CDR2 is SYGVKD. This CDR3 is 14 amino acids long. The J segment lost 8 bases and the V segment lost 6 bases, leaving 6 bases of the junction unmatched. The CDR3 DNA reads TGTGCCATCAGGGAGACTAGCGGGAGTACTACGCAGTATTTT. This encodes CAIRETSGSTTQYF.

Here the CDR3 reads CASSFAFRAIYEQYF. The CDR3, as DNA: TGTGCCAGCAGCTTCGCCTTCCGGGCCATCTACGAGCAGTACTTC. This chain joins TRBV11-2 and TRBJ2-7; D not resolved. The CDR3 is 15 amino acids. Germline V CDR1 and CDR2: SGHAT, FQNNGV. Trimming took off 3 bases at V and 3 bases at J, with 15 bases between the two ends.

The V call is TRBV4-1, the J call TRBJ2-1; 10 bases map to TRBD2. The CDR3 is made up of 16 amino acids. With 4 bases clipped from V and 6 bases from J, the junction kept 9 bases outside the gene matches. Germline CDR1 reads MGHRA; CDR2 reads YSYEKL. The DNA of the CDR3 is TGCGCCAGCAGCCTTCGTGGACTAGCGGAGGGCAATGAGCAGTTCTTC. As protein: CASSLRGLAEGNEQFF.

The J gene is TRBJ2-1, the V gene TRBV6-9; TRBD2 matches at 9 bases. There are 15 residues in the CDR3. Germline trimming cut 3 bases from V and 6 bases from J; bases unmatched to any gene: 6. CDR1 is MNHGY and CDR2 is SVAAGI in the germline V gene. CDR3 nucleotides: TGTGCCAGCAGTTACGGAGCGGGAGGAAGCAATGAGCAGTTCTTC. Amino acid sequence: CASSYGAGGSNEQFF.

In this sample, this clone turned up many times. V gene TRBV27 combines with J gene TRBJ1-5; possibly TRBD1 for D (5 bases). V lost 10 bases, J lost 0 bases, and 10 bases lay in between. The CDR3 contains 13 residues. Germline V CDR1 and CDR2: MNHEY, SMNVEV (reference sequence). The CDR3 region has the DNA TGTGCCACTGGGGGATATAGCAATCAGCCCCAGCATTTT. Translating gives CATGGYSNQPQHF.

The chain joins TRBV14 to TRBJ2-7; D not resolved. V was clipped by 4 bases and J by 2 bases, with 12 bases between them. The CDR3 runs 14 residues. Looked up from germline, CDR1 is SGHDN and CDR2 is FVKESK. The DNA for the CDR3 is TGTGCCAGCAGCCCCGGTGACGGAGCCTACGAGCAGTACTTC. Translated: CASSPGDGAYEQYF.

This clone came up once. V usage is TRBV7-6 and J usage is TRBJ2-1; 13 bases agree with TRBD2. Losses at the gene ends were 5 bases for V and 8 bases for J; bases not matched to a gene: 6. This CDR3 has 15 amino acids. Germline-derived CDR1 and CDR2 are SGHVS and FNYEAQ. The CDR3 loop is CASSPGLAGVHEQFF. CDR3 bases: TGTGCCAGCAGCCCCGGACTAGCGGGAGTCCATGAGCAGTTCTTC.

This chain links TRBV6-1 with TRBJ2-7; D uncertain. V was trimmed by 8 bases and J by 0 bases, leaving 11 bases between them. CDR3 length: 13 amino acids. In germline, CDR1 is MNHNS, CDR2 SASEGT. CDR3 in DNA: TGTGCCAGCCTTGGGCAGACCTCCTACGAGCAGTACTTC. Protein product: CASLGQTSYEQYF.

This rearrangement joins TRBV2 to TRBJ1-1; no definite D call. This CDR3 is 13 amino acids long. CDR1 is SNHLY and CDR2 is FYNNEI in the germline V gene. The V end was cut by 6 bases, the J end by 7 bases, with 15 bases between. The CDR3: CASRDQSPDEAFF. CDR3 in DNA: TGTGCCAGCAGGGACCAATCGCCGGATGAAGCTTTCTTT. The full variable domain, its missing parts supplied by reference TRBV2 and TRBJ1-1, is EPEVTQTPSHQVTQMGQEVILRCVPISNHLYFYWYRQILGQKVEFLVSFYNNEISEKSEIFDDQFSVERPDGSNFTLKIRSTKLEDSAMYFCASRDQSPDEAFFGQGTRLTVV.

The V and J genes are TRBV9 and TRBJ2-3; TRBD2 matches at 15 bases. The germline V gene has CDR1 SGDLS and CDR2 YYNGEE. CDR3 length equals 18 residues. Trimming cost V 3 bases and J 0 bases; bases outside gene matches: 5. CDR3 region: CASSAGLAGGSSTDTQYF. The CDR3 DNA is TGTGCCAGCAGCGCGGGACTAGCGGGAGGCTCTAGCACAGATACGCAGTATTTT.

The V call is TRBV6-6, the J call TRBJ2-1; possibly TRBD2 for D (6 bases). The CDR3 covers 12 residues. CDR1 is MNHNY and CDR2 is SVGAGI in the germline V gene (reference sequence). Trimming removed 11 bases from V and 5 bases from J, with 13 bases in between. CDR3 amino acids: CACGTHDNEQFF. CDR3 nucleotides: TGTGCCTGCGGGACTCACGACAATGAGCAGTTCTTC.